The sample holds many counts of the clone carrying this TCR beta chain. The sample belongs to a study of molecular identifiers for immune sequencing clone quantification. A single record per CDR3 protein comes from TCRdb applying MiXCR to the PCR reads. The data show about 640,000 distinct CDR3 sequences, with 20% seen just once and 0.7% to 1% held by the top ten. Germline assignment: CDR1 MNHEY and CDR2 SMNVEV (reference sequence). V shed 0 bases, J shed 1 base, and the junction held 1 base outside the gene matches. The CDR3 covers 15 residues. Naive CD8 libraries were made from around 18,000 to 910,000 sorted cells, and they used 10%, 30% or 50% RNA.

The TCR comes from a human donor in good health. Some libraries in this study had Jurkat cell RNA spiked in. The source material was naive CD8+ T cells from blood, with Jurkat cell RNA spiked in. Noted subset: FACS-sorted CD8+CD4-CCR7+CD45RA+ naive T cells. The chain has TRBV27 and TRBJ2-7, with 9 bases fitting TRBD2. The CDR3 is CASSLSAGGSYEQYF. The CDR3 DNA sequence: TGTGCCAGCAGTTTATCAGCGGGGGGATCCTACGAGCAGTACTTC.